A single sample is the source of the 24 T cell receptor beta chains below, sequenced in a study of T cells in Graves' hyperthyroidism and ophthalmopathy. TCR beta CDR3 region amplification was performed from RNA transcripts. HTBI primers were used for first-round RT-PCR of the TCR CDR3. One entry per CDR3 protein results from TCRdb running MiXCR on the multiplex PCR reads. The sample shows under 800,000 distinct CDR3 sequences, 14% of them seen only once. Material for sequencing was blood. The receptors originated from a woman under 30 with Graves' hyperthyroidism.

This clonotype was counted only a few times. This CDR3 is CATQTSGGEETQYF. CDR3 DNA sequence: TGTGCCACTCAGACTAGCGGGGGGGAAGAGACCCAGTACTTC. The V and J genes are TRBV24-1 and TRBJ2-5, with 14 bases aligning to TRBD2. The V gene end was trimmed by 10 bases and the J gene end by 3 bases; junction bases not matched to a gene: 3. The CDR3 has 14 amino acids. Looked up from germline, CDR1 is KGHDR and CDR2 is SFDVKD.

This clonotype was found a few times. The chain is built from TRBV5-1 and TRBJ2-1; D is perhaps TRBD2 (6 bases). V was cut by 7 bases and J by 8 bases, with 19 bases left in between. Germline CDR1 SGHRS, CDR2 YFSETQ. The CDR3 consists of 14 residues. CDR3 in amino acids: CASGDSRTPDEQFF. CDR3 coding DNA: TGCGCCAGCGGGGACTCCAGAACACCAGATGAGCAGTTCTTC.

The sample holds many counts of this clonotype. The CDR3, as DNA: TGTGCCAGCAGTGAAAACCCCGGGCCCGATGGCTACACCTTC. Translated, it gives CASSENPGPDGYTF. J is TRBJ1-2 and V is TRBV6-1; unclear D gene. The germline CDR1 and CDR2 sequences are MNHNS and SASEGT. V was pared by 2 bases and J by 6 bases, with 13 bases between. The CDR3 is 14 amino acids.

This clonotype was counted only a few times. The chain recombines TRBV10-3 with TRBJ2-7, with 7 nucleotides matching TRBD1. Germline lookup yields CDR1 ENHRY and CDR2 SYGVKD. The CDR3 spans 16 residues. With V trimmed by 0 bases and J by 2 bases, 7 bases remained unmatched. CDR3 protein: CAISESRRGLTYEQYF. The DNA of the CDR3 is TGTGCCATCAGTGAGTCGCGTAGGGGGCTAACCTACGAGCAGTACTTC.

This chain joins TRBV27 and TRBJ1-1; possible D gene TRBD1, 6 bases. Looked up from germline, CDR1 is MNHEY and CDR2 is SMNVEV (reference sequence). The CDR3 extends over 14 amino acids. Between the trimmed V and J ends, which lost 1 base and 4 bases, there was a span of 10 bases. The CDR3 coding sequence is TGTGCCAGCAGTTTATTCGGGGGCCTCACTGAAGCTTTCTTT. Encoded protein: CASSLFGGLTEAFF.

The chain joins TRBV10-3 to TRBJ1-5; tentative D call: TRBD1 (6 bases). This CDR3 is built from 12 residues. With 6 bases removed from V and 7 bases from J, the gap between germline ends came to 10 bases. Germline loops: CDR1 ENHRY, CDR2 SYGVKD. The DNA of the CDR3 is TGTGCCATCAGGGAGGGGGGGCAGCCCCAGCATTTT. Translating gives CAIREGGQPQHF.

The rearrangement joins TRBV7-9 to TRBJ2-7; D possibly matches TRBD1 or TRBD2 (5 bases each). The CDR3 spans 16 residues. V lost 0 bases, J lost 0 bases, and 12 bases lay in between. The germline V gene has CDR1 SEHNR and CDR2 FQNEAQ (reference sequence). The DNA of the CDR3 is TGTGCCAGCAGCTTAGCGACCGGGACCCACTCCTACGAGCAGTACTTC. Translation gives CASSLATGTHSYEQYF.

This clonotype was counted at least ten times. The chain couples TRBV12-3 or TRBV12-4 to TRBJ1-2, with 7 bases lining up with TRBD1. CDR3 size: 15 residues. Germline trimming cut 6 bases from V and 4 bases from J; bases unmatched to any gene: 11. Here the CDR3 DNA reads TGTGCCAGCAGGCCCAGGGACAGAGAGACCTATGGCTACACCTTC. Translating it yields CASRPRDRETYGYTF.

This clonotype showed up many times. This may be a read error: a much more frequent sequence differs by one nucleotide. V and J are TRBV6-2 or TRBV6-3 and TRBJ2-7; perhaps D is TRBD1 or TRBD2 (5 bases each). CDR1 MNHEY and CDR2 SVGEGT come from the germline V gene. V shed 6 bases and J shed 3 bases, with 12 bases lying between them. The length of the CDR3 is 13 residues. CDR3 DNA: TGTGCCAGCAGGCTCCGGGACGGCTACGAGCAGTACTTC. Its protein is CASRLRDGYEQYF.

In its sample, this clonotype was seen many times. The chain has TRBV7-8 and TRBJ2-7; D not resolved. The CDR3 spans 16 residues. Germline CDR1 reads SGHVS; CDR2 reads FQNEAQ. Trimming took 4 bases from V and 0 from J, leaving 16 bases between them. This CDR3 is CASSSLVDPSSYEQYF. The CDR3 nucleotides are TGTGCCAGCAGCTCCCTGGTGGATCCGAGCTCCTACGAGCAGTACTTC.

The genes are TRBV7-2 and TRBJ2-7; either TRBD1 or TRBD2 may supply D (6 bases each). CDR1 SGHTA and CDR2 FQGNSA come from the germline V gene. This CDR3 comprises 16 residues. Between the trimmed V and J ends, which lost 1 base and 2 bases, there was a span of 15 bases. CDR3 in DNA: TGTGCCAGCAGCTTAGTAGGGGGGACGCCGACCTACGAGCAGTACTTC. This gives the protein CASSLVGGTPTYEQYF.

This clonotype showed up many times. This rearrangement joins TRBV10-3 to TRBJ2-1; 13 bases match TRBD2. There are 15 residues in the CDR3. Germline-derived CDR1 and CDR2 are ENHRY and SYGVKD. J gave up 0 bases and V 10 bases, and 3 bases lay outside the gene matches. The CDR3 loop reads CATGLAGDSYNEQFF. The CDR3 DNA reads as TGTGCCACCGGACTAGCGGGAGACTCCTACAATGAGCAGTTCTTC.

The sample holds a few counts of this clonotype. The V gene is TRBV9, the J gene TRBJ2-2; D tentatively reads TRBD1 or TRBD2 (5 bases each). Germline V gene lookup returns CDR1 SGDLS and CDR2 YYNGEE. The CDR3 runs to 14 residues. CDR3 loop: CPQRPGPNTGELFF. In nucleotides, the CDR3 is TGTCCACAGCGGCCGGGACCGAACACCGGGGAGCTGTTTTTT. The entire variable domain, with the rest obtained from reference TRBV9 and TRBJ2-2, is as follows: DSGVTQTPKHLITATGQRVTLRCSPRSGDLSVYWYQQSLDQGLQFLIQYYNGEERAKGNILERFSAQQFPDLHSELNLSSLELGDSALYFCPQRPGPNTGELFFGEGSRLTVL.

This clonotype was picked up many times. The CDR3 spells CASSLPVSGQGARTDTQYF. Written as DNA, the CDR3 is TGTGCCAGCAGTCTCCCCGTCTCGGGACAGGGGGCGCGAACAGATACGCAGTATTTT. The chain recombines TRBV12-3 or TRBV12-4 with TRBJ2-3, with 12 bases that match TRBD1. The CDR3 extends over 19 amino acids. With V trimmed by 5 bases and J by 3 bases, 15 bases remained unmatched.

This clonotype appeared many times. This chain uses TRBV13 with TRBJ2-7; D remains ambiguous. The CDR3 loop spans 17 amino acids. Germline V gene sequence: CDR1 PRHDT, CDR2 FYEKMQ (reference sequence). Between the trimmed V and J ends, which lost 4 bases and 5 bases, there was a span of 24 bases. The CDR3 sequence: CASSSSTAGPSVHEQYF. The CDR3 DNA reads TGTGCCAGCAGCTCTTCCACCGCCGGGCCGTCAGTCCACGAGCAGTACTTC.

This clonotype was recorded at least ten times. This chain's CDR3 is CASSFRGYHAYNEQFF. Written as DNA, the CDR3 is TGTGCCAGCAGTTTTAGGGGGTATCACGCCTACAATGAGCAGTTCTTC. V and J are TRBV28 and TRBJ2-1; possibly TRBD1 for D (6 bases). CDR1 is MDHEN, CDR2 SYDVKM, per germline. This CDR3 region has 16 residues. Trimming pared 3 bases from V and 2 bases from J, leaving 14 bases between. Full variable domain (rest looked up from reference TRBV28 and TRBJ2-1): DVKVTQSSRYLVKRTGEKVFLECVQDMDHENMFWYRQDPGLGLRLIYFSYDVKMKEKGDIPEGYSVSREKKERFSLILESASTNQTSMYLCASSFRGYHAYNEQFFGPGTRLTVL.

This clonotype was counted ten times or more. The J gene is TRBJ1-3, the V gene TRBV11-2; no reliable D call. The V and J ends lost 0 bases and 4 bases respectively, with 7 bases between them. The CDR3 is 14 amino acids. In germline, CDR1 is SGHAT, CDR2 FQNNGV. As DNA, the CDR3 is TGTGCCAGCAGCTTAGATCCCGCGGGAAACACCATATATTTT. This encodes CASSLDPAGNTIYF. Combining the CDR3 with reference TRBV11-2 and TRBJ1-3 gives the whole variable domain EAGVAQSPRYKIIEKRQSVAFWCNPISGHATLYWYQQILGQGPKLLIQFQNNGVVDDSQLPKDRFSAERLKGVDSTLKIQPAKLEDSAVYLCASSLDPAGNTIYFGEGSWLTVV.

This clonotype was counted between two and nine times. V usage is TRBV4-3 and J usage is TRBJ2-7; D remains ambiguous. Germline CDR1 is LGHNA and CDR2 is YSLEER. The V gene lost 1 base and the J gene lost 6 bases, with 10 bases spanning the gap. CDR3 length: 13 residues. The CDR3 protein is CASSQGGGVEQYF. The CDR3 bases are TGCGCCAGCAGCCAAGGAGGTGGGGTCGAGCAGTACTTC.

This clonotype was seen more than once but under ten times. This sequence joins TRBV7-2 and TRBJ1-2; the D is unclear. CDR1 SGHTA and CDR2 FQGNSA come from the germline V gene. V was shortened by 5 bases and J by 0 bases, with 19 bases between the two germline ends. This CDR3 is 17 amino acids long. The CDR3 DNA is TGTGCCAGCAGCCCCCTGGCCTCCATCCCCTCTAACTATGGCTACACCTTC. It yields the protein CASSPLASIPSNYGYTF. Drawing the rest from reference TRBV7-2 and TRBJ1-2, the complete variable domain is GAGVSQSPSNKVTEKGKDVELRCDPISGHTALYWYRQSLGQGLEFLIYFQGNSAPDKSGLPSDRFSAERTGGSVSTLTIQRTQQEDSAVYLCASSPLASIPSNYGYTFGSGTRLTVV.

This clonotype occurred a few times. The V call is TRBV2, the J call TRBJ2-5, with D possibly TRBD2 on 6 matching bases. There are 14 residues in the CDR3. CDR1 and CDR2 from the germline V gene are SNHLY and FYNNEI. Deletions cut 5 bases from V and 2 bases from J, with 12 bases between. Written as DNA, the CDR3 is TGTGCCAGCAGTCCCCTGGGACTTCAAGAGACCCAGTACTTC. Translated: CASSPLGLQETQYF.

At least ten counts were recorded for this clonotype. The rearrangement joins TRBV28 to TRBJ1-2; weak D call: TRBD1 (5 bases). This CDR3 is built from 12 residues. Trimming cost V 2 bases and J 13 bases, with 14 bases left between them. Germline V CDR1 and CDR2: MDHEN, SYDVKM. The CDR3 DNA follows: TGTGCCAGCAGTTTAAGGACGGGACGAAGCACCTTC. It specifies CASSLRTGRSTF.

In its sample, this clonotype was seen a few times. This chain joins TRBV7-8 and TRBJ2-2; a possible D gene is TRBD2 (6 bases). The ends were cut back, 2 bases at V and 1 base at J, with 14 bases in the middle. CDR3 length: 17 residues. In germline, CDR1 is SGHVS, CDR2 FQNEAQ. CDR3 bases: TGTGCCAGCAGCTTAAGGTGGGATAGCGGGAACACCGGGGAGCTGTTTTTT. This gives the protein CASSLRWDSGNTGELFF.

A few counts support this clonotype. The chain joins TRBV27 to TRBJ2-5; D unclear. V lost 6 bases to trimming and J lost 9 bases, with 2 bases between them. Germline CDR1 is MNHEY and CDR2 is SMNVEV (reference sequence). This CDR3 is 8 amino acids long. CDR3 nucleotide sequence: TGTGCCAGCAGACCCCAGTACTTC. This sequence encodes CASRPQYF.

The table lists this clonotype with a few counts. At one boundary the junction diverges from the germline segment, which might be a read error. V gene TRBV7-9 combines with J gene TRBJ2-3; D call uncertain. This CDR3 has 12 amino acids. CDR1 is SEHNR and CDR2 is FQNEAQ in the germline V gene (reference sequence). The DNA of the CDR3 is TGTGCCAGCAACTTAGAATTAGATACGCAGTATTTT. Protein sequence: CASNLELDTQYF.